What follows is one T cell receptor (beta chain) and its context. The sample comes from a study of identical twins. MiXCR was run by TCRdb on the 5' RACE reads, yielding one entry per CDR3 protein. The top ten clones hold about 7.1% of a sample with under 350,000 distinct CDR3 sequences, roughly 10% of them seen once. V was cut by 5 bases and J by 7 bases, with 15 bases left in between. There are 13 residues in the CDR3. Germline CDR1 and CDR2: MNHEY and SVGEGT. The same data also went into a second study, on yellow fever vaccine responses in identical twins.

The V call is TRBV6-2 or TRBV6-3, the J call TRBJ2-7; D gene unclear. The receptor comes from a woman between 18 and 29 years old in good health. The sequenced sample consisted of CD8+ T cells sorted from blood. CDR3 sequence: CASSPTLRAEQYF. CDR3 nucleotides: TGTGCCAGCAGTCCGACACTAAGAGCGGAGCAGTACTTC.